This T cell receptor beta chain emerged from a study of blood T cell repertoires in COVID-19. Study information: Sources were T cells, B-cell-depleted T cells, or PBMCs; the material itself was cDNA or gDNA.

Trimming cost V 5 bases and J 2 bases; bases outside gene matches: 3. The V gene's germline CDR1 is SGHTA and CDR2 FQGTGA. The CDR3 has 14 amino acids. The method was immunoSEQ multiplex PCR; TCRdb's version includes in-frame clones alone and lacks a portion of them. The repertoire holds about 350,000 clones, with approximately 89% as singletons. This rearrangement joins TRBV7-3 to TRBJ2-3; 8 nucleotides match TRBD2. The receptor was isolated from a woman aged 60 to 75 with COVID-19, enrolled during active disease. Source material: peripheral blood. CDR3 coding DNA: TGTGCCAGCAGCCGTGGACTAGCCACAGATACGCAGTATTTT. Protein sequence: CASSRGLATDTQYF.